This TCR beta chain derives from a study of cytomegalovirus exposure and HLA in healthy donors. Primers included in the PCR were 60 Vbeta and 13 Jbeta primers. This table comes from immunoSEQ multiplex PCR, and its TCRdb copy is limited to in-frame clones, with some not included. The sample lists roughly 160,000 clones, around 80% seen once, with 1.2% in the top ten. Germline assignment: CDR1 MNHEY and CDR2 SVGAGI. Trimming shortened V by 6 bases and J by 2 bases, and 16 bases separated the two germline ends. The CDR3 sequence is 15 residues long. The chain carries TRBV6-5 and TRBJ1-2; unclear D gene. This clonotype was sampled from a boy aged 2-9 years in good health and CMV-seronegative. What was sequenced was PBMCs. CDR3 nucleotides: TGTGCCAGCAGCCGCCTTAGGATAGCGAACTATGGCTACACCTTC. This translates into CASSRLRIANYGYTF.